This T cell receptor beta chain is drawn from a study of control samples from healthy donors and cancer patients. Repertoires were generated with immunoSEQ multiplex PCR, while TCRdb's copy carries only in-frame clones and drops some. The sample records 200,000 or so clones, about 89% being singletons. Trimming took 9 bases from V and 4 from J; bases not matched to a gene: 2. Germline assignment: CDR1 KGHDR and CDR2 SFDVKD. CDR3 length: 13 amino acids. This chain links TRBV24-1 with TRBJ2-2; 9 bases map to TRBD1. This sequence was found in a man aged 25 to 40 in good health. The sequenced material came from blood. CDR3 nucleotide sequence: TGTGCCACCCGGGGACAGGGCACCGGGGAGCTGTTTTTT. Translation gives CATRGQGTGELFF.